This is a list of T cell receptor beta chains from one sample in a study of early T cells in non-severe SARS-CoV-2 infection. TCRdb processed the 5' RACE reads anew with MiXCR; each CDR3 protein has one entry. The table records 30,000 or so distinct CDR3 sequences, 5% to 5.5% of them present only once. Material for sequencing was whole blood. These receptors originate from an adult who was a healthcare worker with PCR-confirmed SARS-CoV-2 infection or an uninfected control (not recorded which). Both conserved end residues are part of each CDR3. The order of the fields is V gene, clone size, D gene, CDR3 protein. A D gene is named only where the DNA matches it firmly. Clone size appears in some rows only: once, few, many, or a class for an expanded clone.

>TRBV6-2/TRBV6-3|many|.
CASRPGNTEAFF
>TRBV13|many|.
CASSTSRGLREKLFF
>TRBV27|many|.
CASSLSGRVGQPQHF
>TRBV7-2|many|.
CASSPLVASGELFF
>TRBV28|few|.
CATKTGNTEAFF
>TRBV7-2|few|TRBD1
CASSLWDRGDNEQFF
>TRBV27|.|TRBD2
CASSDGLAGVRELFF
>TRBV7-6|many|.
CASSLVGAFGANVLTF
>TRBV7-8|many|.
CASSPVLASYEQYF
>TRBV27|.|TRBD1
CASSFGQGDYGYTF
>TRBV20-1|few|.
CSAPWGLADYNEQFF
>TRBV28|many|TRBD1
CASSPRTGANTEAFF
>TRBV3-1|many|.
CASSQHYGYTF
>TRBV6-4|many|.
CASSPRGGSLYMNTEAFF
>TRBV7-8|many|.
CASQKAWGRDEKLFF
>TRBV7-9|few|.
CASSPLGGRSTLNEQFF
>TRBV7-6|few|.
CASSPVAGVGGDTQYF
>TRBV5-1|few|.
CASSAGQRGYGYTF
>TRBV7-6|few|.
CASSLGYQGEQYF
>TRBV5-6|.|.
CASSLVQGSYNEQFF
>TRBV19|many|.
CASTTVQGGGYTF
>TRBV6-2/TRBV6-3|few|.
CASRGLENTGELFF
>TRBV7-6|.|.
CASSSGTKYGQYF
>TRBV6-6|many|.
CASSYRGPTGNQPQHF
>TRBV3-1|many|.
CASSQDPNTYTEAFF
>TRBV29-1|few|.
CSVGRDFPSYEQYF
>TRBV2|few|TRBD1
CASKSRDSIGELFF
>TRBV10-1|.|TRBD2
CASSERLAGLADTQYF
>TRBV28|many|TRBD2
CASSLLRTSGTEQFF
>TRBV7-6|many|.
CASSQTSHSYNEQFF
>TRBV20-1|many|.
CSARDSRYTEAFF
>TRBV24-1|few|TRBD2
CATSSGSSYNEQFF